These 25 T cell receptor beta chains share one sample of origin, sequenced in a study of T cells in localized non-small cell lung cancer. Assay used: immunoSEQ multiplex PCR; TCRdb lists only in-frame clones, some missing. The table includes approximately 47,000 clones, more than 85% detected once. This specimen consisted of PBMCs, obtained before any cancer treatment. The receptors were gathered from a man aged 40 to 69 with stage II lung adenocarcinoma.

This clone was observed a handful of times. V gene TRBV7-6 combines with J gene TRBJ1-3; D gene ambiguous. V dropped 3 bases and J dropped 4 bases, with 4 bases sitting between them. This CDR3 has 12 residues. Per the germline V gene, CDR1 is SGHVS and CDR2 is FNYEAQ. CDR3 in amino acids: CASSLGGNTIYF. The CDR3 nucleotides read TGTGCCAGCAGCTTGGGGGGAAACACCATATATTTT.

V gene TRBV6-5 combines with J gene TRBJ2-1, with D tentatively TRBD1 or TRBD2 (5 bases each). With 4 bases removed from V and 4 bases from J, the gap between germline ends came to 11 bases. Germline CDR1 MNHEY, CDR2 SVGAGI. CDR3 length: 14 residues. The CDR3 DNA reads TGTGCCAGCAGTTCCGGGACCAGATACAATGAGCAGTTCTTC. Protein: CASSSGTRYNEQFF.

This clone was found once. In DNA form, the CDR3 reads TGTGCCAGCAGCTTAACCTCTGGAAACACCATATATTTT. It encodes CASSLTSGNTIYF. This chain links TRBV5-4 with TRBJ1-3; D gene ambiguous. This CDR3 spans 13 amino acids. Per the germline V gene, CDR1 is SGHNT and CDR2 is YYREEE (reference sequence). The ends were cut back, 2 bases at V and 0 bases at J, with 3 bases in the middle.

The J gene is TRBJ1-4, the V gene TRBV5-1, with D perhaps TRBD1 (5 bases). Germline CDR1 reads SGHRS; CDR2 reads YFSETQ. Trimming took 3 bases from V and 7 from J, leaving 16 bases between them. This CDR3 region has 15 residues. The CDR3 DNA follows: TGCGCCAGCAGCTCCCCCGGGGGGGGAGGTGAAAAACTGTTTTTT. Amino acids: CASSSPGGGGEKLFF.

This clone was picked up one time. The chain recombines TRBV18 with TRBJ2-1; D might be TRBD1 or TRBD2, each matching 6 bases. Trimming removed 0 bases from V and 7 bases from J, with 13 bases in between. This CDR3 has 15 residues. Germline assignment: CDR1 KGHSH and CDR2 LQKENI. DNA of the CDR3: TGTGCCAGCTCACCACCGGTACGGGGGCAGAATGAGCAGTTCTTC. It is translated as CASSPPVRGQNEQFF.

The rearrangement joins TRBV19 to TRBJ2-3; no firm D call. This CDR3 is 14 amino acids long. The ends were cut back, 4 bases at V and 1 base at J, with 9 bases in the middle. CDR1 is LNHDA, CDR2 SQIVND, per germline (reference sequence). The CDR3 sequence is CASSTPERTDTQYF. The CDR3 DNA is TGTGCCAGTAGTACCCCGGAGCGCACAGATACGCAGTATTTT.

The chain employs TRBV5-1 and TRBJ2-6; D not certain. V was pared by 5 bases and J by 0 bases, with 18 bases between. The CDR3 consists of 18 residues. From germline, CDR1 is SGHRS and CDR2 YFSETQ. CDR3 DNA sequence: TGCGCCAGCAGACCCGTAGGGCAGGCCTACTCTGGGGCCAACGTCCTGACTTTC. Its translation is CASRPVGQAYSGANVLTF. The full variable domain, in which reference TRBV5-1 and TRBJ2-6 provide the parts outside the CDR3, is KAGVTQTPRYLIKTRGQQVTLSCSPISGHRSVSWYQQTPGQGLQFLFEYFSETQRNKGNFPGRFSGRQFSNSRSEMNVSTLELGDSALYLCASRPVGQAYSGANVLTFGAGSRLTVL.

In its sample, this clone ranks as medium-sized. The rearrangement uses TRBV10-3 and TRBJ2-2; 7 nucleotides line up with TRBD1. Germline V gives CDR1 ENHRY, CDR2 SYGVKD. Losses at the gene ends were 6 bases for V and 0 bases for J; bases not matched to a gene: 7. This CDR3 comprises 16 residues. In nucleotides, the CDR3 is TGTGCCATCAGCGGGGACAGATCTACGAACACCGGGGAGCTGTTTTTT. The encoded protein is CAISGDRSTNTGELFF.

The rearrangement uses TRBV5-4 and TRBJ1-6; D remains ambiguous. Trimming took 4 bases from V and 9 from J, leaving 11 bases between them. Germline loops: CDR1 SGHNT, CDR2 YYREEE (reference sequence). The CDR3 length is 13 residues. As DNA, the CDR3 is TGTGCCAGCAGCCCAATTACCGGTTCACCCCTCCACTTT. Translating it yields CASSPITGSPLHF.

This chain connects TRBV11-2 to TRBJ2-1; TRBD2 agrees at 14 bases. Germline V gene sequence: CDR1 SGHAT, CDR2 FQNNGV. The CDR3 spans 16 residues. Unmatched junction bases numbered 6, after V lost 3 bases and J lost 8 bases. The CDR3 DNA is TGTGCCAGCAGCTTCCTGACTAGCGGGGGGGCCGATGAGCAGTTCTTC. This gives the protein CASSFLTSGGADEQFF.

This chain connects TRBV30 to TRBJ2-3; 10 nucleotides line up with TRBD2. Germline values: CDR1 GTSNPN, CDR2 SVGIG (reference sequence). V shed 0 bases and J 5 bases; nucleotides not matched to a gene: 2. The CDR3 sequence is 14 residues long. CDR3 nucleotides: TGTGCCTGGAGTGTATTAGCGGGGGGAGATACGCAGTATTTT. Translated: CAWSVLAGGDTQYF.

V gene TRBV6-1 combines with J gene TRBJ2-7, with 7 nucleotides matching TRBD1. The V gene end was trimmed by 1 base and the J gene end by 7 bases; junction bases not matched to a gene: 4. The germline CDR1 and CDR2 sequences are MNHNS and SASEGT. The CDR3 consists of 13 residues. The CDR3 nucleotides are TGTGCCAGCAGTGAAGACAGGGGTGGGGAGCAGTACTTC. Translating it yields CASSEDRGGEQYF.

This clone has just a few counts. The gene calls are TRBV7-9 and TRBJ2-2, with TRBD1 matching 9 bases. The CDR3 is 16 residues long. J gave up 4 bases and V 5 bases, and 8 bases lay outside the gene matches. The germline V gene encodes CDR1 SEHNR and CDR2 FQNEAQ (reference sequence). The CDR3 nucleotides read TGTGCCAGCAGCGTATCCGGGACAGGGACCACCGGGGAGCTGTTTTTT. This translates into CASSVSGTGTTGELFF. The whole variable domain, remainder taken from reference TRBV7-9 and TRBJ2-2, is DTGVSQNPRHKITKRGQNVTFRCDPISEHNRLYWYRQTLGQGPEFLTYFQNEAQLEKSRLLSDRFSAERPKGSFSTLEIQRTEQGDSAMYLCASSVSGTGTTGELFFGEGSRLTVL.

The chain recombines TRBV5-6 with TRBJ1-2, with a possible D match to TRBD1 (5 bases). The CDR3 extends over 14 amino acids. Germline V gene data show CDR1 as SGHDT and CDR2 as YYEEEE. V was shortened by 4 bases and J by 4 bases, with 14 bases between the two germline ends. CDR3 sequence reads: CASSPPADSYGYTF. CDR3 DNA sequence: TGTGCCAGCAGCCCCCCGGCCGACAGCTATGGCTACACCTTC.

The CDR3 DNA follows: TGTGCCAGCAGTGAAACACCAGGGAATGAGCAGTTCTTC. Protein sequence: CASSETPGNEQFF. This chain uses TRBV2 with TRBJ2-1; tentatively, D is TRBD1 (5 bases). The germline CDR1 and CDR2 sequences are SNHLY and FYNNEI. The V gene lost 2 bases and the J gene lost 7 bases, with 9 bases spanning the gap. The CDR3 is 13 residues long.

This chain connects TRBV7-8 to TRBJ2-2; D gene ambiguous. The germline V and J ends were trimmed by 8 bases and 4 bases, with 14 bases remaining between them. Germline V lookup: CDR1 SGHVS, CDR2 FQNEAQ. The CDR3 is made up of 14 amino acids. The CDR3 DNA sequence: TGTGCCAGCGAAAGGGCCAAGCGCACCGGGGAGCTGTTTTTT. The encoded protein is CASERAKRTGELFF.

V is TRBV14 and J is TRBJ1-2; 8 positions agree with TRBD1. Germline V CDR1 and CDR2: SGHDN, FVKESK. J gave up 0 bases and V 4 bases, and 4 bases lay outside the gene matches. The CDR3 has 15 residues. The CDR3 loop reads CASSRRTGPNYGYTF. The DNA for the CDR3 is TGTGCCAGCAGCCGAAGGACAGGGCCTAACTATGGCTACACCTTC.

CDR3 DNA sequence: TGTGCCAGCAGCATTGCCGGGACAGGGTGGAAAGCTTTCTTT. Translating it yields CASSIAGTGWKAFF. The rearrangement links TRBV5-4 to TRBJ1-1; 9 bases line up with TRBD1. Germline V gene data show CDR1 as SGHNT and CDR2 as YYREEE (reference sequence). CDR3 length: 14 residues. Germline trimming cut 4 bases from V and 9 bases from J; bases unmatched to any gene: 10.

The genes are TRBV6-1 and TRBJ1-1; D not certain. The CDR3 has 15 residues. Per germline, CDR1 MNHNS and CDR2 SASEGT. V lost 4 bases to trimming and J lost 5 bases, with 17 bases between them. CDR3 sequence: CASSVNGLRETEAFF. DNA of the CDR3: TGTGCCAGCAGTGTCAACGGACTTCGGGAAACTGAAGCTTTCTTT.

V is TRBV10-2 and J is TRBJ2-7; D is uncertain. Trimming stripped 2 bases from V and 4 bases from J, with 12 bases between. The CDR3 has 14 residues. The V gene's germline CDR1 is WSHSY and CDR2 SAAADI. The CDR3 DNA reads TGCGCCAGCAGTGAGGCACTCCGGGCGTACGAGCAGTACGTC. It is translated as CASSEALRAYEQYV.

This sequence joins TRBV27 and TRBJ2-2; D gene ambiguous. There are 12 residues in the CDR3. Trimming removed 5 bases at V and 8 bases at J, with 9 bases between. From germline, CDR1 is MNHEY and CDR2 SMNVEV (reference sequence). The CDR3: CASSPLRGELFF. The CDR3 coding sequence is TGTGCCAGCAGTCCCCTCAGAGGGGAGCTGTTTTTT.

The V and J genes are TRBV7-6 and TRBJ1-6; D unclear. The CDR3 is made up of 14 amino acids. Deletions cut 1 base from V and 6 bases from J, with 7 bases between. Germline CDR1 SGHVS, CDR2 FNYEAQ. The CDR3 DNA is TGTGCCAGCAGCTTAGAGGTCGGTAATTCACCCCTCCACTTT. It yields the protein CASSLEVGNSPLHF.

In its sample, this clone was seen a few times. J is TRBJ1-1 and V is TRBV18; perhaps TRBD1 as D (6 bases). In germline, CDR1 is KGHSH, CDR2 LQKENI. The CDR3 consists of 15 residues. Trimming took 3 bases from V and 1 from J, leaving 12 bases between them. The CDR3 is CASSPLTGQNTEAFF. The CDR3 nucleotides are TGTGCCAGCTCACCTCTGACAGGTCAGAACACTGAAGCTTTCTTT.

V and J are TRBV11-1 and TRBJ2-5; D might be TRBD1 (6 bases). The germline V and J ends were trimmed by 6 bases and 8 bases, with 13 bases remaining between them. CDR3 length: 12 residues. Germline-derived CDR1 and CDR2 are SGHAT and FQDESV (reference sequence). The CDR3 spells CASSLSGGTQYF. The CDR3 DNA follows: TGTGCCAGCAGTCTATCTGGGGGCACCCAGTACTTC.

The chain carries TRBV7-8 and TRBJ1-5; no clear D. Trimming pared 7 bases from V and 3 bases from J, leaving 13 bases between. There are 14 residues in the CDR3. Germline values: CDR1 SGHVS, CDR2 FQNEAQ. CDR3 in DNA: TGTGCCAGCACCTCCGGAGGGCTCAATCAGCCCCAGCATTTT. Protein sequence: CASTSGGLNQPQHF. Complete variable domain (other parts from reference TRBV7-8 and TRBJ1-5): GAGVSQSPRYKVAKRGQDVALRCDPISGHVSLFWYQQALGQGPEFLTYFQNEAQLDKSGLPSDRFFAERPEGSVSTLKIQRTQQEDSAVYLCASTSGGLNQPQHFGDGTRLSIL.